These T cell receptor beta chains were read from a single sample in a study of cytomegalovirus exposure and HLA in healthy donors. Only in-frame clones appear in the TCRdb table, and some are missing; sequencing was by immunoSEQ multiplex PCR. The profile shows around 160,000 clones, approximately 78% of them singletons. Sequencing input: PBMCs. Receptors originate from a man aged 40-49 years in good health and CMV-seropositive. The CDR3 runs from the conserved cysteine through the conserved F or W. D genes are given only for firm matches. Clone size is stated in some rows and not others, as once, few, many or a class when expanded.

len	j_gene	d_gene	abundance	v_gene	CDR3aa	CDR3nt
16	TRBJ1-1	-	-	TRBV4-1	CASSQKERVADTEAFF	TGCGCCAGCAGCCAAAAGGAACGGGTGGCGGACACTGAAGCTTTCTTT
15	TRBJ1-5	TRBD1	-	TRBV10-2	CASADDRAGNQPQHF	TGCGCCAGCGCCGACGACAGGGCCGGCAATCAGCCCCAGCATTTT
14	TRBJ2-5	-	-	TRBV15	CATSRGGGQETQYF	TGTGCCACCAGCAGAGGTGGGGGGCAAGAGACCCAGTACTTC
16	TRBJ1-2	-	-	TRBV7-2	CASSLNGEGANYGYTF	TGTGCCAGCAGCTTGAATGGGGAGGGAGCTAACTATGGCTACACCTTC
16	TRBJ2-7	-	-	TRBV27	CASSLSSLGPGYEQYF	TGTGCCAGCAGTTTATCGAGCCTCGGTCCTGGCTACGAGCAGTACTTC
13	TRBJ2-5	-	-	TRBV6-6	CASRPGEQETQYF	TGTGCCAGCAGACCAGGGGAACAAGAGACCCAGTACTTC
12	TRBJ2-7	-	-	TRBV7-9	CSSSPDSYEQYF	TGTTCCAGCAGCCCAGATTCCTACGAGCAGTACTTC
14	TRBJ2-1	TRBD2	-	TRBV6-1	CASTGGRARNEQFF	TGTGCCAGCACTGGCGGGAGGGCCAGGAATGAGCAGTTCTTC
16	TRBJ2-1	-	few	TRBV13	CASSAPAWEALNEQFF	TGTGCCAGCAGCGCGCCTGCGTGGGAGGCTCTCAATGAGCAGTTCTTC
11	TRBJ2-5	-	-	TRBV6-6	CASIKDSREYF	TGTGCCAGCATTAAGGACAGCCGGGAGTACTTC
15	TRBJ2-1	TRBD2	-	TRBV10-3	CATCESGTRQNEQFF	TGTGCCACCTGCGAAAGCGGGACTCGACAGAATGAGCAGTTCTTC
15	TRBJ2-2	-	-	TRBV5-4	CASSLPGTNTGELFF	TGTGCCAGCAGCTTGCCGGGGACGAACACCGGGGAGCTGTTTTTT
14	TRBJ1-1	-	-	TRBV19	CASSPRGGGTEAFF	TGTGCCAGTAGTCCTCGAGGGGGGGGCACTGAAGCTTTCTTT
15	TRBJ2-1	TRBD1	-	TRBV28	CASSFPGTGRHEQFF	TGTGCCAGCAGTTTTCCCGGGACAGGGCGGCATGAGCAGTTCTTC
17	TRBJ2-5	-	-	TRBV2	CASSERIGAPAQETQYF	TGTGCCAGCAGTGAACGGATTGGGGCGCCCGCCCAAGAGACCCAGTACTTC
12	TRBJ1-3	-	-	TRBV30	CAWSTAGNTIYF	TGTGCCTGGAGTACAGCCGGAAACACCATATATTTT
13	TRBJ2-7	-	few	TRBV4-3	CASSLDRSYEQYF	TGCGCCAGCAGCCTAGACAGGTCCTACGAGCAGTACTTC
16	TRBJ2-3	TRBD2	-	TRBV27	CASSSLAGGGTDTQYF	TGTGCCAGCAGTTCACTAGCGGGAGGAGGCACAGATACGCAGTATTTT
15	TRBJ1-2	TRBD1	-	TRBV5-1	CASSLAGQGASGYTF	TGCGCCAGCAGCTTGGCCGGACAGGGGGCGTCTGGCTACACCTTC
15	TRBJ1-1	-	-	TRBV7-9	CASSQMGGGGTEAFF	TGTGCCAGCAGCCAAATGGGGGGAGGGGGCACTGAAGCTTTCTTT
16	TRBJ2-1	TRBD2	-	TRBV7-9	CASSSLRTSLNNEQFF	TGTGCCAGCAGCTCCTTAAGGACTAGCCTAAACAATGAGCAGTTCTTC
14	TRBJ1-5	-	few	TRBV10-3	CAISVEDLNQPQHF	TGTGCCATCAGTGTGGAGGATCTCAATCAGCCCCAGCATTTT
14	TRBJ1-2	-	-	TRBV6-1	CASSEAGGNYGYTF	TGTGCCAGCAGTGAAGCGGGGGGGAACTATGGCTACACCTTC
16	TRBJ1-1	-	-	TRBV7-2	CASTSKTGRMNTEAFF	TGTGCCAGCACCTCGAAAACAGGGCGCATGAACACTGAAGCTTTCTTT
15	TRBJ2-7	TRBD2	-	TRBV5-1	CASSGTSGSMYEQYF	TGCGCCAGCAGCGGGACTAGCGGGTCTATGTACGAGCAGTACTTC
15	TRBJ2-7	TRBD2	-	TRBV30	CAWSSGGRIPYEQYF	TGTGCCTGGAGTAGCGGCGGGAGAATTCCCTACGAGCAGTACTTC
16	TRBJ2-7	-	-	TRBV7-9	CASSRGVAGSLYEQYF	TGTGCCAGCAGCCGCGGGGTCGCCGGAAGCCTCTACGAGCAGTACTTC
14	TRBJ2-5	TRBD1	-	TRBV18	CASSPLDRAETQYF	TGTGCCAGCTCACCTTTAGACAGGGCAGAGACCCAGTACTTC
15	TRBJ2-7	TRBD2	-	TRBV7-8	CASSLRAGGFYEQYF	TGTGCCAGCAGTCTGAGGGCGGGAGGGTTTTACGAGCAGTACTTC